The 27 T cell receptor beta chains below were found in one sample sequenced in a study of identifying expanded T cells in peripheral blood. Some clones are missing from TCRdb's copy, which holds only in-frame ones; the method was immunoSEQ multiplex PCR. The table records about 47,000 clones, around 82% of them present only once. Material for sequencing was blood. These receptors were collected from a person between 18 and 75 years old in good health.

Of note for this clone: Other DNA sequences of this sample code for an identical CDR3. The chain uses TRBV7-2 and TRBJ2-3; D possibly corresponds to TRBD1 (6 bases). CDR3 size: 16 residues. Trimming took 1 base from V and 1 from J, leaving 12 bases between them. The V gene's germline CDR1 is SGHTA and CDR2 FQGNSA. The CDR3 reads CASSLVPRGGTDTQYF. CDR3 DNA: TGTGCCAGCAGCTTAGTCCCCAGGGGAGGCACAGATACGCAGTATTTT. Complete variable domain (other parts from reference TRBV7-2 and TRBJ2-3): GAGVSQSPSNKVTEKGKDVELRCDPISGHTALYWYRQSLGQGLEFLIYFQGNSAPDKSGLPSDRFSAERTGGSVSTLTIQRTQQEDSAVYLCASSLVPRGGTDTQYFGPGTRLTVL.

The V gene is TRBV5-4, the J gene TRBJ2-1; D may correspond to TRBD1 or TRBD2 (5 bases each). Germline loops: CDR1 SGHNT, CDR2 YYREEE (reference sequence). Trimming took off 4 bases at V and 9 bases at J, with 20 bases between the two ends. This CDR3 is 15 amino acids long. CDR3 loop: CASSAPGRRGGEQFF. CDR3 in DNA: TGTGCCAGCAGCGCTCCGGGACGCCGAGGTGGTGAGCAGTTCTTC.

The CDR3 nucleotides are TGTGCCAGCAGCTCCCGGGTGGGGGGGAACTATGGCTACACCTTC. This encodes CASSSRVGGNYGYTF. This chain uses TRBV9 with TRBJ1-2, with D maybe TRBD1 (5 bases). The CDR3 runs 15 residues. Germline V gene sequence: CDR1 SGDLS, CDR2 YYNGEE. V lost 4 bases and J lost 2, with 15 bases in between.

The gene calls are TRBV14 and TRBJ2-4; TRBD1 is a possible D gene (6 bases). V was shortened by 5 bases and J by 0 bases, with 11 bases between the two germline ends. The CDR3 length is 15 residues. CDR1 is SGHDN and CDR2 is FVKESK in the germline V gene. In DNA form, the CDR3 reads TGTGCCAGCAGCTTCGGACAGCTAGCCAAAAACATTCAGTACTTC. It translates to CASSFGQLAKNIQYF. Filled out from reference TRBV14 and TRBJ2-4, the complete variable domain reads EAGVTQFPSHSVIEKGQTVTLRCDPISGHDNLYWYRRVMGKEIKFLLHFVKESKQDESGMPNNRFLAERTGGTYSTLKVQPAELEDSGVYFCASSFGQLAKNIQYFGAGTRLSVL.

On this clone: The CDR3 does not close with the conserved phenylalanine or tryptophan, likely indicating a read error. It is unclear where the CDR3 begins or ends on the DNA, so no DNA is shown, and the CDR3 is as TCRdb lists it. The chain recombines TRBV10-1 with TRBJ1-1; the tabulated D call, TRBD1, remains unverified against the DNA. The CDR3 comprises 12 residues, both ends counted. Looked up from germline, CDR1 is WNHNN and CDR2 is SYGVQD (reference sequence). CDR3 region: CASSGSRGQLTS.

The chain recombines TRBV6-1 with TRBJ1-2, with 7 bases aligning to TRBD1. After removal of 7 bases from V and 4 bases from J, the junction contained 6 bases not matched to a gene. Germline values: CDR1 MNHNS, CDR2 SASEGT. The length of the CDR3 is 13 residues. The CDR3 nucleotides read TGTGCCAGCATCTGGGCAGGGGGCTATGGCTACACCTTC. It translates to CASIWAGGYGYTF.

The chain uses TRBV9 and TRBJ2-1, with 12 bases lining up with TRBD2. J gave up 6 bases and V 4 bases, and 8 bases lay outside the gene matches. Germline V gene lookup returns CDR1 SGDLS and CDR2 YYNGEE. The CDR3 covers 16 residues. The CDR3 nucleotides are TGTGCCAGCAGCCCCCCAGGACTAGCGGGATTCAATGAGCAGTTCTTC. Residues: CASSPPGLAGFNEQFF.

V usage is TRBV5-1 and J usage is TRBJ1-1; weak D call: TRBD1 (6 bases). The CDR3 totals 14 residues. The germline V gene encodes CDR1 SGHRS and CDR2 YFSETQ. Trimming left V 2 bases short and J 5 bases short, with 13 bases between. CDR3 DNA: TGCGCCAGCAGCTTTGGAGGGGGAGGAACTGAAGCTTTCTTT. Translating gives CASSFGGGGTEAFF.

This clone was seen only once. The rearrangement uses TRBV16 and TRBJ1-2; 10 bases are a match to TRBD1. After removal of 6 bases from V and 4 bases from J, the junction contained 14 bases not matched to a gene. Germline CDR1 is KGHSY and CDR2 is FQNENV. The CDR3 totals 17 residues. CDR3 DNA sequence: TGTGCCAGCAGTTTAACGGGACAGGGGTCCCTGGGCTATGGCTACACCTTC. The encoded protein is CASSLTGQGSLGYGYTF. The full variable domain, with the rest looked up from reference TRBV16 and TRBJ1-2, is GEEVAQTPKHLVRGEGQKAKLYCAPIKGHSYVFWYQQVLKNEFKFLISFQNENVFDETGMPKERFSAKCLPNSPCSLEIQATKLEDSAVYFCASSLTGQGSLGYGYTFGSGTRLTVV.

CDR3 amino acids: CASSPAPTDAYEQYF. The CDR3, as DNA: TGTGCCAGCAGCCCTGCTCCGACGGACGCCTACGAGCAGTACTTC. This sequence joins TRBV9 and TRBJ2-7; D gene uncertain. This CDR3 is 15 amino acids long. V was shortened by 4 bases and J by 2 bases, with 16 bases between the two germline ends. Germline V CDR1 and CDR2: SGDLS, YYNGEE.

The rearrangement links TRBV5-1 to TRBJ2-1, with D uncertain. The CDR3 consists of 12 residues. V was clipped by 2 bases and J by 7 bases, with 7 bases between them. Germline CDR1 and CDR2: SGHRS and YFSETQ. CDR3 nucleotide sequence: TGCGCCAGCAGCTTTTCGCAAAATGAGCAGTTCTTC. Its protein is CASSFSQNEQFF.

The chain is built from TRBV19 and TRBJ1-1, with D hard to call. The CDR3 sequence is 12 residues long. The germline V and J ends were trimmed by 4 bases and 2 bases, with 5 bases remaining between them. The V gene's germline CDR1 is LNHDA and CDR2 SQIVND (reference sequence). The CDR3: CASSRGNTEAFF. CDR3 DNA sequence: TGTGCCAGTAGTAGGGGTAACACTGAAGCTTTCTTT.

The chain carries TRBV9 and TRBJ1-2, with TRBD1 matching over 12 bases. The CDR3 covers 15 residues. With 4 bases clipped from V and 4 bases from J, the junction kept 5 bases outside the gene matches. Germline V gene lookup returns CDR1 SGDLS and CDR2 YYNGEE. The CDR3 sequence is CASSYRDRGPYGYTF. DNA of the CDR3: TGTGCCAGCAGCTACCGGGACAGGGGGCCCTATGGCTACACCTTC.

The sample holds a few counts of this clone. DNA of the CDR3: TGTGCCAGCAGCCAGACGGAAGTATCCTACAATGAGCAGTTCTTC. This sequence encodes CASSQTEVSYNEQFF. V gene TRBV4-2 combines with J gene TRBJ2-1; D call uncertain. Trimming took 3 bases from V and 1 from J, leaving 10 bases between them. There are 15 residues in the CDR3. In germline, CDR1 is LGHNA, CDR2 YNFKEQ.

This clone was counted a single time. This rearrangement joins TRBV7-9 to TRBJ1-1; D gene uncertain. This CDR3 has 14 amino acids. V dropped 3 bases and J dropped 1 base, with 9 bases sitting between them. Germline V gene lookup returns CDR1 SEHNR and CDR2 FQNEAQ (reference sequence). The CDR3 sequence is CASSFGERNTEAFF. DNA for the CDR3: TGTGCCAGCAGCTTCGGGGAGAGGAACACTGAAGCTTTCTTT.

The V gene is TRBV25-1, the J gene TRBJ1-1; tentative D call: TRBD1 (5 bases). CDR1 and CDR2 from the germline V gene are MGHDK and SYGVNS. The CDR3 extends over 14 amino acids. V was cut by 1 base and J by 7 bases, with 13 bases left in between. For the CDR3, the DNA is TGTGCCAGCAGTGAATCTGGGGGGGGAAATGAAGCTTTCTTT. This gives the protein CASSESGGGNEAFF.

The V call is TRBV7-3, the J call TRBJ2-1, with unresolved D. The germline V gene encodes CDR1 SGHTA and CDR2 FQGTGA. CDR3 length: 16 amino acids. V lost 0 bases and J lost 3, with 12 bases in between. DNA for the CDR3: TGTGCCAGCAGCTTAACAGCCGGGTATGGCTACAATGAGCAGTTCTTC. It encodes CASSLTAGYGYNEQFF. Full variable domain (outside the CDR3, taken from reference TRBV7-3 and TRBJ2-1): GAGVSQTPSNKVTEKGKYVELRCDPISGHTALYWYRQSLGQGPEFLIYFQGTGAADDSGLPNDRFFAVRPEGSVSTLKIQRTERGDSAVYLCASSLTAGYGYNEQFFGPGTRLTVL.

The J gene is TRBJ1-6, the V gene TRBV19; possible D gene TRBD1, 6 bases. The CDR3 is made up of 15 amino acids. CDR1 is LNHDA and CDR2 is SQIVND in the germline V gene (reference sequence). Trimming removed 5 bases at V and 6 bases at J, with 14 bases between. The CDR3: CASSFSGARNSPLHF. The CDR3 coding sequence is TGTGCCAGTAGTTTTTCAGGGGCCCGTAATTCACCCCTCCACTTT.

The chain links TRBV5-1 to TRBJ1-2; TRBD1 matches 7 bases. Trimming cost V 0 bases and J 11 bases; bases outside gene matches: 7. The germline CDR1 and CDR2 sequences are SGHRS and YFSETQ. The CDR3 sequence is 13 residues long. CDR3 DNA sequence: TGCGCCAGCAGCTTGGCGGGACAGCTTAAGTACACCTTC. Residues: CASSLAGQLKYTF.

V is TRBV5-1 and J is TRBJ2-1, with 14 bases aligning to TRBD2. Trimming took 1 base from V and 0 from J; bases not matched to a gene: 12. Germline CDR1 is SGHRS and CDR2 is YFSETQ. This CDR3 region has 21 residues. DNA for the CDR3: TGCGCCAGCAGCTTGATGGGTCCGACTAGCGGGGGGGCTTACTCCTACAATGAGCAGTTCTTC. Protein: CASSLMGPTSGGAYSYNEQFF.

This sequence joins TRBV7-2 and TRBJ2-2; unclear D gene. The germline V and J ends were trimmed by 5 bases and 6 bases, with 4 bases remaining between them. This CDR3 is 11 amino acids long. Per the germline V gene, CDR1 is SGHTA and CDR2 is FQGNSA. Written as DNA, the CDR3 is TGTGCCAGCAGCCAGCCCGGGGAGCTGTTTTTT. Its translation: CASSQPGELFF.

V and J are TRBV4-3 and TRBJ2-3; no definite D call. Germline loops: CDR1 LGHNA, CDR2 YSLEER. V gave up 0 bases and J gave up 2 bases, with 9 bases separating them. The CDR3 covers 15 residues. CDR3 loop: CASSQDSQNTDTQYF. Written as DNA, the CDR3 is TGCGCCAGCAGCCAAGATTCCCAAAACACAGATACGCAGTATTTT.

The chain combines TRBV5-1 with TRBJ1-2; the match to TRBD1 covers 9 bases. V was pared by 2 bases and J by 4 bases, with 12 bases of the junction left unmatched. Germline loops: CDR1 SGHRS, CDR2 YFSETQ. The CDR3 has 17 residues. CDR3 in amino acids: CASSLQGAQGGGYGYTF. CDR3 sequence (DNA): TGCGCCAGCAGCTTACAGGGGGCGCAAGGCGGGGGCTATGGCTACACCTTC.

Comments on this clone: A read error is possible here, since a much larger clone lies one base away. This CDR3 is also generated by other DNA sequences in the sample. In nucleotides, the CDR3 is TGCGCCAGCAGCCCAAACAGAAACACTGAAGCTTTCTTT. Amino acid sequence: CASSPNRNTEAFF. The chain employs TRBV7-9 and TRBJ1-1, with D uncertain. This CDR3 has 13 amino acids. Per the germline V gene, CDR1 is SEHNR and CDR2 is FQNEAQ (reference sequence).

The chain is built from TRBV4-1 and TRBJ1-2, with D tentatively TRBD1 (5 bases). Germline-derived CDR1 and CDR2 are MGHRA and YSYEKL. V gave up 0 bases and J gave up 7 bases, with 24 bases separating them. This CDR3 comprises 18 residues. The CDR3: CASSQERGSVGVIAGYTF. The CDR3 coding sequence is TGCGCCAGCAGCCAAGAAAGGGGAAGCGTGGGGGTTATTGCTGGCTACACCTTC.

The CDR3 bases are TGTGCCAGCAGTTTAGGGGTCAAAGCCAAAAACATTCAGTACTTC. Amino acid sequence: CASSLGVKAKNIQYF. The rearrangement joins TRBV28 to TRBJ2-4, with no clear D. V lost 2 bases to trimming and J lost 0 bases, with 8 bases between them. Germline V gene lookup returns CDR1 MDHEN and CDR2 SYDVKM. This CDR3 has 15 residues.

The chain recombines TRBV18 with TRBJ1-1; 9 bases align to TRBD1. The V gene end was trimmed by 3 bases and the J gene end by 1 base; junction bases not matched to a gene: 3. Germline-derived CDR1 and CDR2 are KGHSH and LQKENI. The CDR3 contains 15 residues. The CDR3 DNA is TGTGCCAGCTCACCCCCGGGACAGGGGAACACTGAAGCTTTCTTT. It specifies CASSPPGQGNTEAFF. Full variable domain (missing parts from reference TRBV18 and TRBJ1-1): NAGVMQNPRHLVRRRGQEARLRCSPMKGHSHVYWYRQLPEEGLKFMVYLQKENIIDESGMPKERFSAEFPKEGPSILRIQQVVRGDSAAYFCASSPPGQGNTEAFFGQGTRLTVV.